The 9 T cell receptor beta chains listed next were all sequenced from one sample in a study of blood T cell repertoires in COVID-19. This table comes from immunoSEQ multiplex PCR, and its TCRdb copy is limited to in-frame clones, with some not included. Among roughly 130,000 clones, 79% were seen once, and the ten largest hold 3% to 4.5%. The sample comprised peripheral blood. The receptors come from a man in his 60s with acute or convalescent COVID-19.

This clone has only a few counts. The chain recombines TRBV4-1 with TRBJ2-7; D is possibly TRBD1 (6 bases). Looked up from germline, CDR1 is MGHRA and CDR2 is YSYEKL. The length of the CDR3 is 14 residues. V was shortened by 4 bases and J by 4 bases, with 14 bases between the two germline ends. CDR3 sequence reads: CASSRGLIGYEQYF. As DNA, the CDR3 is TGCGCCAGCAGCCGGGGGCTAATCGGGTACGAGCAGTACTTC.

This clone came up once. The gene calls are TRBV21-1 and TRBJ2-1; TRBD2 is the table's D call and was not checked against the DNA. TRBV21-1 is designated a pseudogene. The CDR3 has 14 amino acids. CDR3: CASSRERNYNEQFF. CDR3 nucleotides: TGTGCCAGCTCCCGGGAGCGAAATTACAATGAGCAGTTCTTC.

The CDR3 nucleotides read TGTGCCAGCAGTCCCACCGGGACAGGGGTGGGAGATACGCAGTATTTT. Translation: CASSPTGTGVGDTQYF. The V call is TRBV6-2 or TRBV6-3, the J call TRBJ2-3, with TRBD1 identical over 10 bases. The CDR3 spans 16 residues. In germline, CDR1 is MNHEY, CDR2 SVGEGT. J lost 5 bases, V lost 5 bases, and 10 bases had no gene match.

The rearrangement links TRBV7-8 to TRBJ1-2, with 7 bases identical to TRBD1. Germline CDR1 is SGHVS and CDR2 is FQNEAQ. Trimming removed 2 bases from V and 8 bases from J; junction bases left unmatched: 5. The CDR3 is 13 residues long. The CDR3 sequence: CASSLQQGKGYTF. In DNA form, the CDR3 reads TGTGCCAGCAGCTTACAACAGGGGAAAGGCTACACCTTC.

The chain employs TRBV29-1 and TRBJ1-1, with D possibly matching TRBD1 (5 bases). The V end lost 8 bases, the J end lost 2 bases, and 9 bases lay between the germline ends. Looked up from germline, CDR1 is SQVTM and CDR2 is ANQGSEA. The CDR3 has 11 amino acids. Here the CDR3 DNA reads TGCAGCTCGCAGGGTAACACTGAAGCTTTCTTT. Translated, it gives CSSQGNTEAFF.

The chain links TRBV28 to TRBJ1-5; 8 nucleotides align to TRBD1. This CDR3 has 13 amino acids. J lost 7 bases, V lost 5 bases, and 4 bases had no gene match. Germline assignment: CDR1 MDHEN and CDR2 SYDVKM. Here the CDR3 reads CASSGDRFQPQHF. DNA for the CDR3: TGTGCCAGCAGTGGGGACAGGTTCCAGCCCCAGCATTTT.

The rearrangement uses TRBV28 and TRBJ2-5; 8 positions agree with TRBD1. J lost 4 bases, V lost 5 bases, and 12 bases had no gene match. CDR3 length: 16 residues. Germline V gene lookup returns CDR1 MDHEN and CDR2 SYDVKM. The CDR3: CASSPRQGMGAETQYF. In nucleotides, the CDR3 is TGTGCCAGCAGTCCGCGACAGGGGATGGGAGCAGAGACCCAGTACTTC. Looking up the rest from reference TRBV28 and TRBJ2-5 gives the full variable domain: DVKVTQSSRYLVKRTGEKVFLECVQDMDHENMFWYRQDPGLGLRLIYFSYDVKMKEKGDIPEGYSVSREKKERFSLILESASTNQTSMYLCASSPRQGMGAETQYFGPGTRLLVL.

A remark on this clone: At one end the junction does not follow the germline gene, possibly because of a read error. The chain joins TRBV7-3 to TRBJ1-1, with D possibly matching TRBD1 (5 bases). Germline V gene data show CDR1 as SGHTA and CDR2 as FQGTGA. The CDR3 is 15 residues long. CDR3 nucleotide sequence: TGTGCCAGCACCTTATGGGGTCTCCAGGGCACTGAAGCTTTCTTT. It codes for CASTLWGLQGTEAFF.

This clone appeared a few times. The gene calls are TRBV7-3 and TRBJ2-1; 11 positions agree with TRBD1. Losses at the gene ends were 5 bases for V and 6 bases for J; bases not matched to a gene: 6. Germline CDR1 SGHTA, CDR2 FQGTGA. The CDR3 has 15 amino acids. The CDR3 sequence: CASSLGQGAGNEQFF. DNA of the CDR3: TGTGCCAGCAGCCTAGGACAGGGGGCAGGCAATGAGCAGTTCTTC.